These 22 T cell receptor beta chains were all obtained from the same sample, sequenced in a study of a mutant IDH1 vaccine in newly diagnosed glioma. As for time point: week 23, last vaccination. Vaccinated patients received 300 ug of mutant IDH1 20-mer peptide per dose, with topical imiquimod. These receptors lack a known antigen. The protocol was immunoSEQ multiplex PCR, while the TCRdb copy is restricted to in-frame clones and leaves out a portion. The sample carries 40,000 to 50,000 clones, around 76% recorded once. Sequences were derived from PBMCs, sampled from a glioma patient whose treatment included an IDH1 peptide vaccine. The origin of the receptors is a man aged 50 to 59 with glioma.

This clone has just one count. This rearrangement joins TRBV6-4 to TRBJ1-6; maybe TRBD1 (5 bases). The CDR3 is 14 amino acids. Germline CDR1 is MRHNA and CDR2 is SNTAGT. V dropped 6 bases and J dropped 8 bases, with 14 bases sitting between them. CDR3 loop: CASSQGTEDSPLHF. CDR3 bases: TGTGCCAGCAGCCAGGGAACTGAAGATTCACCCCTCCACTTT.

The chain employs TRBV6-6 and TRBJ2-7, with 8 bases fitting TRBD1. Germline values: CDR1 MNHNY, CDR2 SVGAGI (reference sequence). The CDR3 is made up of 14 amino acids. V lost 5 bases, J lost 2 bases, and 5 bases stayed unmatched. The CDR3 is CASSQDRDPYEQYF. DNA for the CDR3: TGTGCCAGCAGTCAGGACAGGGACCCCTACGAGCAGTACTTC.

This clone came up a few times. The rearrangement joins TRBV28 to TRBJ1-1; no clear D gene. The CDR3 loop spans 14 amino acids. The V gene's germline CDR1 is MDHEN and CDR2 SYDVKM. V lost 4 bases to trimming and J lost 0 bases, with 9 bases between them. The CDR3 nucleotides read TGTGCCAGCAGTTGGGGAGGAATGAACACTGAAGCTTTCTTT. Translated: CASSWGGMNTEAFF.

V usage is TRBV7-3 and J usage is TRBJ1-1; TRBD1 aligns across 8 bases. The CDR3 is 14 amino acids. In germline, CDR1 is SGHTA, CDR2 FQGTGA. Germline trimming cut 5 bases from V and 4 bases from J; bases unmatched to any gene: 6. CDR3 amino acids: CASSPRGRGTEAFF. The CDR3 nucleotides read TGTGCCAGCAGCCCCAGGGGGCGCGGCACTGAAGCTTTCTTT.

CDR3 in amino acids: CASSNGETQYF. CDR3 bases: TGTGCCAGTAGTAACGGGGAGACCCAGTACTTC. The V gene is TRBV19, the J gene TRBJ2-5; D gene ambiguous. Germline V CDR1 and CDR2: LNHDA, SQIVND (reference sequence). The CDR3 loop spans 11 amino acids. V was cut by 4 bases and J by 5 bases, with 5 bases left in between. The whole variable domain, remainder taken from reference TRBV19 and TRBJ2-5, is DGGITQSPKYLFRKEGQNVTLSCEQNLNHDAMYWYRQDPGQGLRLIYYSQIVNDFQKGDIAEGYSVSREKKESFPLTVTSAQKNPTAFYLCASSNGETQYFGPGTRLLVL.

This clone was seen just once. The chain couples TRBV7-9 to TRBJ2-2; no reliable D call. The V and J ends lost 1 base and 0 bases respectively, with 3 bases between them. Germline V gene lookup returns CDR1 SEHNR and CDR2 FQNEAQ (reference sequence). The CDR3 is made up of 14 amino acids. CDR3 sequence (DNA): TGTGCCAGCAGCTTAGTGTCGAACACCGGGGAGCTGTTTTTT. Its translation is CASSLVSNTGELFF.

The CDR3, as DNA: TGTGCCAGCAGTTTACAGGGAGAGGAGCAGTACTTC. It codes for CASSLQGEEQYF. The gene calls are TRBV7-9 and TRBJ2-7; D is possibly TRBD1 (6 bases). The germline V gene has CDR1 SEHNR and CDR2 FQNEAQ (reference sequence). The CDR3 extends over 12 amino acids. The V end was cut by 6 bases, the J end by 7 bases, with 13 bases between. The full variable domain, in which reference TRBV7-9 and TRBJ2-7 provide the parts outside the CDR3, is DTGVSQNPRHKITKRGQNVTFRCDPISEHNRLYWYRQTLGQGPEFLTYFQNEAQLEKSRLLSDRFSAERPKGSFSTLEIQRTEQGDSAMYLCASSLQGEEQYFGPGTRLTVT.

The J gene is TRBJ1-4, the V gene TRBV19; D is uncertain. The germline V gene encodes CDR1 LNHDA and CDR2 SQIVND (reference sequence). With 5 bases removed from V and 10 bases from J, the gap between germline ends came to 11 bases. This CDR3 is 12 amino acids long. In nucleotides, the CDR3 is TGTGCCAGTAGTTTGGCAGAACGAAAACTGTTTTTT. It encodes CASSLAERKLFF.

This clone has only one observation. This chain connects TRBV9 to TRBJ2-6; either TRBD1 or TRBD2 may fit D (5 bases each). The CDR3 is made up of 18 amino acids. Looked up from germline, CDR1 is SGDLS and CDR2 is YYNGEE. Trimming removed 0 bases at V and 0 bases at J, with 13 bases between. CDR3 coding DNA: TGTGCCAGCAGCGTAGCGGTCGACGGGGCCTCTGGGGCCAACGTCCTGACTTTC. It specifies CASSVAVDGASGANVLTF.

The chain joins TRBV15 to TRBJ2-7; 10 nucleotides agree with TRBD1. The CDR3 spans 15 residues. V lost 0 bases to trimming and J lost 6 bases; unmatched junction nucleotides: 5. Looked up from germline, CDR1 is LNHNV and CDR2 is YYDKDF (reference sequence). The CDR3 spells CATSRDGGTGVEQYF. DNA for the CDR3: TGTGCCACCAGCAGAGATGGGGGGACAGGGGTCGAGCAGTACTTC.

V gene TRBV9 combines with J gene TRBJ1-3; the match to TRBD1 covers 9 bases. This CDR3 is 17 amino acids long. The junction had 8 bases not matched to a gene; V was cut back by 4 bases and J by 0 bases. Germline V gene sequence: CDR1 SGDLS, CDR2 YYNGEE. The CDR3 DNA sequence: TGTGCCAGCAGCACCCGGGACAGGGATGTCTCTGGAAACACCATATATTTT. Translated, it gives CASSTRDRDVSGNTIYF.

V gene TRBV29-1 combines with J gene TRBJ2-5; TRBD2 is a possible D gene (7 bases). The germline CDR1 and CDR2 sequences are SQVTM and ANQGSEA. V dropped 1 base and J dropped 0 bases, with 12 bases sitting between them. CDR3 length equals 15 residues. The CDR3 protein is CSVEVSGGYQETQYF. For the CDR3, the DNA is TGCAGCGTTGAAGTGTCGGGGGGCTACCAAGAGACCCAGTACTTC.

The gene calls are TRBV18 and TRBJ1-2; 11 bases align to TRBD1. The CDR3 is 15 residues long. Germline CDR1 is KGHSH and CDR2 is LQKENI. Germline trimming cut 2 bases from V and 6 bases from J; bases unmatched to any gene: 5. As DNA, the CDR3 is TGTGCCAGCTCACCAGACGGGACAGGGGGGGATGGCTACACCTTC. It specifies CASSPDGTGGDGYTF.

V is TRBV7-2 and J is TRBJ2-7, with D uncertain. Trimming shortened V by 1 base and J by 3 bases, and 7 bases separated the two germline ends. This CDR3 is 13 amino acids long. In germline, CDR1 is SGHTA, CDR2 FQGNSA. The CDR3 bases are TGTGCCAGCAGCTTAGGTCCCAACTACGAGCAGTACTTC. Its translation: CASSLGPNYEQYF.

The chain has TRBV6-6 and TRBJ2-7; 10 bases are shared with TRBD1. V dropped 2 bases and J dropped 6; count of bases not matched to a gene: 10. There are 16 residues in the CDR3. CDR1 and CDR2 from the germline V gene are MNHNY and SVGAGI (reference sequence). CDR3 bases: TGTGCCAGCAGTTACCCCGCTGGGACAGGGGAAGGCGAGCAGTACTTC. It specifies CASSYPAGTGEGEQYF.

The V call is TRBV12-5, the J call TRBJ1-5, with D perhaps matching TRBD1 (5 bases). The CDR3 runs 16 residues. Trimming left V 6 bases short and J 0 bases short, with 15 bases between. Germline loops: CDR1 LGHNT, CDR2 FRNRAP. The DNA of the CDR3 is TGTGCTAGTGGCCCCAACGGGGGTTATAGCAATCAGCCCCAGCATTTT. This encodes CASGPNGGYSNQPQHF.

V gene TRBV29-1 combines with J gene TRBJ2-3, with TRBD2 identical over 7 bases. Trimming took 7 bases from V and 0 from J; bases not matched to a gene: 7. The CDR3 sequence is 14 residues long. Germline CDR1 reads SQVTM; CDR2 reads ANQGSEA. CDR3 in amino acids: CSGKLAPSTDTQYF. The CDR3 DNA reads TGCAGCGGAAAACTAGCGCCTAGCACAGATACGCAGTATTTT.

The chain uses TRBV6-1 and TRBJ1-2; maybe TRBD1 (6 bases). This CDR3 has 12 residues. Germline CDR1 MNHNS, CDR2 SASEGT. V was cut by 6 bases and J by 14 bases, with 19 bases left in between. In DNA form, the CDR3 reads TGTGCCAGCAGCCCAGAGGGGGGGTCAGAAACCTTC. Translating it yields CASSPEGGSETF.

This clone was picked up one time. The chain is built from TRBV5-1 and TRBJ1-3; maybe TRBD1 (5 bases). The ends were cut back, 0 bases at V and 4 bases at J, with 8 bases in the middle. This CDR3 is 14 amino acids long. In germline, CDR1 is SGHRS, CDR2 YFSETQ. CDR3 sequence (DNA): TGCGCCAGCAGCTTGGAAGGACAAGGAAACACCATATATTTT. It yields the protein CASSLEGQGNTIYF.

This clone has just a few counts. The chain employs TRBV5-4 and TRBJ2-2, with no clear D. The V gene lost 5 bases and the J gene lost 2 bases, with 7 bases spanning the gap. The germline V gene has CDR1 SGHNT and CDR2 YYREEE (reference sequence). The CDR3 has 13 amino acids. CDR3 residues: CASRLENTGELFF. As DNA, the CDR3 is TGTGCCAGCAGATTAGAAAACACCGGGGAGCTGTTTTTT.

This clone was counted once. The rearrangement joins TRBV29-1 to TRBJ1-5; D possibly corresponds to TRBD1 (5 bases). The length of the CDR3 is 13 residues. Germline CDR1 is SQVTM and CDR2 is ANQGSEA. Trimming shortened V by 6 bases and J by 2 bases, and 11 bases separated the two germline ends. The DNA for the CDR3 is TGCAGCGTCGGGGGAGGGGGCAATCAGCCCCAGCATTTT. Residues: CSVGGGGNQPQHF. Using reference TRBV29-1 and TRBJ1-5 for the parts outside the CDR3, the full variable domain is SAVISQKPSRDICQRGTSLTIQCQVDSQVTMMFWYRQQPGQSLTLIATANQGSEATYESGFVIDKFPISRPNLTFSTLTVSNMSPEDSSIYLCSVGGGGNQPQHFGDGTRLSIL.

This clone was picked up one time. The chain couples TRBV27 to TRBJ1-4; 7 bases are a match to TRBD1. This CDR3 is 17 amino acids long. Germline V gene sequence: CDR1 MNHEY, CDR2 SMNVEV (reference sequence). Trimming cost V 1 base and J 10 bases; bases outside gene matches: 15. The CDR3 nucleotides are TGTGCCAGCAGTTTATTCGGAGCGGGGACAGCCTTCGGAAAACTGTTTTTT. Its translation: CASSLFGAGTAFGKLFF.